The T cell receptor (beta chain) described here comes from a study of blood T cell repertoires in COVID-19. Study-level background: Samples taken during acute and convalescent COVID-19 were collected in the United States, Italy and Spain.

Germline trimming cut 5 bases from V and 4 bases from J; bases unmatched to any gene: 5. The germline CDR1 and CDR2 sequences are SGHRS and YFSETQ. There are 13 residues in the CDR3. The protocol was immunoSEQ multiplex PCR, while the TCRdb copy is restricted to in-frame clones and leaves out a portion. The sample consists of 120,000 to 150,000 clones, about 84% of them appearing once. Sequencing was performed on peripheral blood. The rearrangement joins TRBV5-1 to TRBJ2-7, with 8 bases lining up with TRBD1. This TCR was sampled from a man in his fifties or sixties with active or convalescent COVID-19. For the CDR3, the DNA is TGCGCCAGCAGGGGGACAGGCAGATACGAGCAGTACTTC. This codes for CASRGTGRYEQYF.